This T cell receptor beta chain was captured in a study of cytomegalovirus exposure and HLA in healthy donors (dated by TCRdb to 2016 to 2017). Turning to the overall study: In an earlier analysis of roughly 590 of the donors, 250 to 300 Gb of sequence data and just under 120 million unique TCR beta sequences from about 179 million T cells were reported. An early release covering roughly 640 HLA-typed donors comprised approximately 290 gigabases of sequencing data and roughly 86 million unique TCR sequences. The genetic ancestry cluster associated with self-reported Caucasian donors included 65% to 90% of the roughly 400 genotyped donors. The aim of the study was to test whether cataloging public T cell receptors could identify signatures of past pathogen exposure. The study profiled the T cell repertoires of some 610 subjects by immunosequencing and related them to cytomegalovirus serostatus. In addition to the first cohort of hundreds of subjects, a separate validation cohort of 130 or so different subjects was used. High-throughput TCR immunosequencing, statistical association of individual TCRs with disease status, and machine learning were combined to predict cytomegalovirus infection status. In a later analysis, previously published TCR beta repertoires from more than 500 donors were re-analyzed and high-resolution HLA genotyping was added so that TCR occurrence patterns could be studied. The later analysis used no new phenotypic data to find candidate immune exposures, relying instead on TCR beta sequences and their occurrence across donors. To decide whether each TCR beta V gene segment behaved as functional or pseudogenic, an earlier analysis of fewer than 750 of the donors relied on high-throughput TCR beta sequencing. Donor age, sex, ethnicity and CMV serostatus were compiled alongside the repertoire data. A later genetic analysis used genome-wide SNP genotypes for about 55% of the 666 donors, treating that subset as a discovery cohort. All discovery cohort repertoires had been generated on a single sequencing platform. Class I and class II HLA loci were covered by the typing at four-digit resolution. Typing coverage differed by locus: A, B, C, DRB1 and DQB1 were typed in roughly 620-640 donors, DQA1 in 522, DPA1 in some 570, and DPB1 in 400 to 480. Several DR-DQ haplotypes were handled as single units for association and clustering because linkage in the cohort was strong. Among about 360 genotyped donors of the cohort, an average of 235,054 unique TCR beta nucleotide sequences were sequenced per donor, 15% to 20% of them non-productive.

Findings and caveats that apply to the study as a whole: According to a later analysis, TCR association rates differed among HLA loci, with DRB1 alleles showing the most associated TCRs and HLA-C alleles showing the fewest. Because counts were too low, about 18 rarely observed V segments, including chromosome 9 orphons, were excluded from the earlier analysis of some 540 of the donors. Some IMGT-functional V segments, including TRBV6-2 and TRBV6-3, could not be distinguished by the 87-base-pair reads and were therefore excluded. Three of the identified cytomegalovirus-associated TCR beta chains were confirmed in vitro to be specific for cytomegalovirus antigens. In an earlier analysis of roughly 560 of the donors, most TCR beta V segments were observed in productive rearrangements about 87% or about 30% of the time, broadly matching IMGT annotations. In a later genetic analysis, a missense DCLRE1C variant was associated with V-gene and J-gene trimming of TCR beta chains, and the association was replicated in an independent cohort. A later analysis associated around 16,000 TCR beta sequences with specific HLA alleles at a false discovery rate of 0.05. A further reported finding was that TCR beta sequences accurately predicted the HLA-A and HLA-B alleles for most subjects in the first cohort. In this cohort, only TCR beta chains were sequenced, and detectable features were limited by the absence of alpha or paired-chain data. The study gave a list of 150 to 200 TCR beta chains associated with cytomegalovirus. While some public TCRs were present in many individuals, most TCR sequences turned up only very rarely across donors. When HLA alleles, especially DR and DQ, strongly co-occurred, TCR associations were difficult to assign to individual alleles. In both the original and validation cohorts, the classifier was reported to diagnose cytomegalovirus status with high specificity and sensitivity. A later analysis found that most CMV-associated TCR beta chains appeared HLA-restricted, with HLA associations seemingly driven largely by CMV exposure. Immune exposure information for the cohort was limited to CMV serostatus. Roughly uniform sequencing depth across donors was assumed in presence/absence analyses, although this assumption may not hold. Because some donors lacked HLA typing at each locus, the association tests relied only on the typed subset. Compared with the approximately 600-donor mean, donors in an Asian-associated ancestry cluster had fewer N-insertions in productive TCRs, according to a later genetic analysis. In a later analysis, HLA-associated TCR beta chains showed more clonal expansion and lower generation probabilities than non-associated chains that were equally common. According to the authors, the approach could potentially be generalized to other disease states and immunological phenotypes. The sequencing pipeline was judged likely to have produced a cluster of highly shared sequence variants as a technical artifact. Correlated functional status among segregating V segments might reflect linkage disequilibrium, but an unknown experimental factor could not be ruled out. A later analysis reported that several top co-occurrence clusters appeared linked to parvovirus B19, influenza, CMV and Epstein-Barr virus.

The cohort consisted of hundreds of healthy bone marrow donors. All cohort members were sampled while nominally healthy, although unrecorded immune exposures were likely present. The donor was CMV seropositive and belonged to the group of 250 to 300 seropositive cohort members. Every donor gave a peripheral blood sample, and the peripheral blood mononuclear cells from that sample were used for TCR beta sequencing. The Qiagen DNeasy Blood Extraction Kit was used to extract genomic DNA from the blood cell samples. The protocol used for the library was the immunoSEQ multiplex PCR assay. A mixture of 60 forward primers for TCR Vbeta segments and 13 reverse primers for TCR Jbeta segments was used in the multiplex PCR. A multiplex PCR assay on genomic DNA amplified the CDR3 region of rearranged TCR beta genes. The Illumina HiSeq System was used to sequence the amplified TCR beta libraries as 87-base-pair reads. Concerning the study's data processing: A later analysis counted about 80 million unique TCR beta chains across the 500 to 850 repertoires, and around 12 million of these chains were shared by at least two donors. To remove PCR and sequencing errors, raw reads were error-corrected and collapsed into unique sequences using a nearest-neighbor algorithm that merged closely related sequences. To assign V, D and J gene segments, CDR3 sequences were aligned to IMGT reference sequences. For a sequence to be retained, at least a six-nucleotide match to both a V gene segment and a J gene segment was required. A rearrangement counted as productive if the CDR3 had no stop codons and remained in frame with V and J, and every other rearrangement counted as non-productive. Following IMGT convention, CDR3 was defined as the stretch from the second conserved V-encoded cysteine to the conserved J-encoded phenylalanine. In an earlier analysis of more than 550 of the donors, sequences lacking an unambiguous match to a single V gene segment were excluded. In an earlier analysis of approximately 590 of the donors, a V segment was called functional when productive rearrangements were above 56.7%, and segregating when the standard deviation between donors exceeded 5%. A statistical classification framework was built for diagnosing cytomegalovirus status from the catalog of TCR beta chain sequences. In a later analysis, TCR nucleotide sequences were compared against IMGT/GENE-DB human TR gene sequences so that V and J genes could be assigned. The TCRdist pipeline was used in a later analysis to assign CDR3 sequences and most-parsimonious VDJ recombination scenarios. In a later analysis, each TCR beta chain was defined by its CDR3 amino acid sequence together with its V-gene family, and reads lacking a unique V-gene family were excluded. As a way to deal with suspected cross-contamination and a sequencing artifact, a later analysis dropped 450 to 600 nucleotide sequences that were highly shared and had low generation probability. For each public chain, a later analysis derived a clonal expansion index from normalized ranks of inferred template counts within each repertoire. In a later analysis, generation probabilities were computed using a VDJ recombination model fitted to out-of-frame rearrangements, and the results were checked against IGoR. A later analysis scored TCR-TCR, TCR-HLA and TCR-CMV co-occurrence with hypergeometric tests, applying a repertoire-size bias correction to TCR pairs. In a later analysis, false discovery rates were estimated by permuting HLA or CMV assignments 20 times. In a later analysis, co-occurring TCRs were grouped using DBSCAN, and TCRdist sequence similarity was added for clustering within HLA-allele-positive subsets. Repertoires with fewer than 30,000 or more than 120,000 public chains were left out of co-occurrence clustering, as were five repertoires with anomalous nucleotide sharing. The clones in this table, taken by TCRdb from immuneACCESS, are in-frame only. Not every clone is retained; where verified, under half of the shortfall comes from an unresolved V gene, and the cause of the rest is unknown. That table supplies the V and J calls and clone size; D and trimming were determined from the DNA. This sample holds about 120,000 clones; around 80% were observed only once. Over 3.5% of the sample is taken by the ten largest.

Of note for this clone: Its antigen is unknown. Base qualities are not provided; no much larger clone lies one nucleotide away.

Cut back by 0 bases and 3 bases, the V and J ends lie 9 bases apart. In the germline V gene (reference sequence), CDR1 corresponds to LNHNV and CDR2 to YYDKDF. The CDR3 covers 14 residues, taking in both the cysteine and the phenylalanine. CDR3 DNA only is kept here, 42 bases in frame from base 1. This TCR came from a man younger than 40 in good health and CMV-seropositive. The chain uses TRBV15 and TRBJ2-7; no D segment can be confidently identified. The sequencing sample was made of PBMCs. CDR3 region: CATSREERGYEQYF. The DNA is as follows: TGTGCCACCAGCAGAGAGGAGAGAGGCTACGAGCAGTACTTC.